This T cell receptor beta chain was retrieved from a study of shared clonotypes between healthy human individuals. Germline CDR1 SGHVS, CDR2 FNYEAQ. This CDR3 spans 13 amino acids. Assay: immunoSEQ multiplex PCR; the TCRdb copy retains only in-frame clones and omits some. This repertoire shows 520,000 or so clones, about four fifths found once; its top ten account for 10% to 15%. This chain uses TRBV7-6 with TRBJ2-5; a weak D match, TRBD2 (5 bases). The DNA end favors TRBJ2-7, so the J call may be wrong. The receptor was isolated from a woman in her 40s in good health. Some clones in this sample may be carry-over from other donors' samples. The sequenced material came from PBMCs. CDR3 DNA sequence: TGTGCCAGCAGCTTACAGGAGGACTACGAGCAGTACTTC. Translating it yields CASSLQEDYEQYF.